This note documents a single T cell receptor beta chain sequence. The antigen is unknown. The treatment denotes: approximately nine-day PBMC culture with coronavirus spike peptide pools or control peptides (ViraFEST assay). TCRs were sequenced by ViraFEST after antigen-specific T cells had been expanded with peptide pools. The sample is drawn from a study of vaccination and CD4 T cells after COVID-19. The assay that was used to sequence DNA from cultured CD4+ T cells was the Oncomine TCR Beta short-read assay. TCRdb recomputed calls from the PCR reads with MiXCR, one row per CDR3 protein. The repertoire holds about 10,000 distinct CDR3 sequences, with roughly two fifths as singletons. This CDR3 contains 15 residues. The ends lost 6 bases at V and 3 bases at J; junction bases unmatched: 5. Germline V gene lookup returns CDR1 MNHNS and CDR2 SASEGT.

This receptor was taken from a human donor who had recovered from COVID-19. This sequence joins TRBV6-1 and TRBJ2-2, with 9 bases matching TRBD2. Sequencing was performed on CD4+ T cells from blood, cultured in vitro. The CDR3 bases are TGTGCCAGCAGGGCTAGCGGGGCCTACACCGGGGAGCTGTTTTTT. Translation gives CASRASGAYTGELFF.